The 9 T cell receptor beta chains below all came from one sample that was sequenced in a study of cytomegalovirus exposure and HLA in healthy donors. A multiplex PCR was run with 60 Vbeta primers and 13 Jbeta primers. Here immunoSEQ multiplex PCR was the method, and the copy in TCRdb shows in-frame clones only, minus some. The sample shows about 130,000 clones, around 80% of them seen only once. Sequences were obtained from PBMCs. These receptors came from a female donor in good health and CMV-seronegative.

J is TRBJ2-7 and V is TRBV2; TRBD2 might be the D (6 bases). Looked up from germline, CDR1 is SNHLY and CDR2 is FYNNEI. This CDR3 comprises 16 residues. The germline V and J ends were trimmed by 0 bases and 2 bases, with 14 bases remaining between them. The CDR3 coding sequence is TGTGCCAGCAGTGAAGCCAGGCTAGCGAGCACCTACGAGCAGTACTTC. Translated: CASSEARLASTYEQYF.

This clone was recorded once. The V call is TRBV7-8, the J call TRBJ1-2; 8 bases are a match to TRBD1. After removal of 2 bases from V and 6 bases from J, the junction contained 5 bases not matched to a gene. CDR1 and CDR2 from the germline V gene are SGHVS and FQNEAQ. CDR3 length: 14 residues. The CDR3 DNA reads TGTGCCAGCAGCTTAATTGGACAGGGTGATGGCTACACCTTC. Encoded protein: CASSLIGQGDGYTF.

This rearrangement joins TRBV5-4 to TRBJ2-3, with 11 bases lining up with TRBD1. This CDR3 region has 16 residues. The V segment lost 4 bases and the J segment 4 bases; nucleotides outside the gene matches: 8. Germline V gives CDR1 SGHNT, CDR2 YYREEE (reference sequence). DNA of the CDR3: TGTGCCAGCAGCCCAGGCCCGGGACAGGGGGCAGATACGCAGTATTTT. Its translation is CASSPGPGQGADTQYF.

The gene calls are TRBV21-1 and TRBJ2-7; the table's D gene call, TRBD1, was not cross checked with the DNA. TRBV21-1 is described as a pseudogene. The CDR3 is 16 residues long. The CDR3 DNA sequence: TGTGCCAGCAGCCCCTGTCCGGTGGCAGGGGTCTCCGAGCAGTACTTC. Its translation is CASSPCPVAGVSEQYF.

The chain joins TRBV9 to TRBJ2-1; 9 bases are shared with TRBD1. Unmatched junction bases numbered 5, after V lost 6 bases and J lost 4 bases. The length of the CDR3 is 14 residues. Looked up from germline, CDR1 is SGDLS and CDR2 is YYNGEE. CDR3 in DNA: TGTGCCAGCACCCCGGGACAGGGATACAATGAGCAGTTCTTC. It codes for CASTPGQGYNEQFF.

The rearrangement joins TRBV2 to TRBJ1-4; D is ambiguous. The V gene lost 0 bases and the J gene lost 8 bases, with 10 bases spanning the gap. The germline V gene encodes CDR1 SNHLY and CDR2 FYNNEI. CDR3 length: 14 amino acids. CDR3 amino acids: CASSEAGVNEKLFF. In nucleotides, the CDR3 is TGTGCCAGCAGTGAAGCGGGCGTAAACGAAAAACTGTTTTTT.

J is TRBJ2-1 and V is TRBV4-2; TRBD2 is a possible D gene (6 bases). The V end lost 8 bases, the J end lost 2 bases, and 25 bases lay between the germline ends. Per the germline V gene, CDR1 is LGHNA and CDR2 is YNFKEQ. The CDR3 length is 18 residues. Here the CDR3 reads CASSTSGVGDRPYNEQFF. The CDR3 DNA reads TGTGCCAGCTCAACGTCGGGGGTCGGGGATCGCCCCTACAATGAGCAGTTCTTC.

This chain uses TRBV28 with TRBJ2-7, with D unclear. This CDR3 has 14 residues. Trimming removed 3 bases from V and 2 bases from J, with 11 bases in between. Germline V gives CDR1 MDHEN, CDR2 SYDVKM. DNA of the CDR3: TGTGCCAGCAGTTTGTCGTCCCTAACCTACGAGCAGTACTTC. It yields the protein CASSLSSLTYEQYF.

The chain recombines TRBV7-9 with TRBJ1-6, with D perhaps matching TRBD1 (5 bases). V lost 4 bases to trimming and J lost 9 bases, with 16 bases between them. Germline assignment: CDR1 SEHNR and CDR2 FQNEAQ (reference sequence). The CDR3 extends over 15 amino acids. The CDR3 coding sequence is TGTGCCAGCAGCTCGGACATCGGCCGGTTTTCACCCCTCCACTTT. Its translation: CASSSDIGRFSPLHF.